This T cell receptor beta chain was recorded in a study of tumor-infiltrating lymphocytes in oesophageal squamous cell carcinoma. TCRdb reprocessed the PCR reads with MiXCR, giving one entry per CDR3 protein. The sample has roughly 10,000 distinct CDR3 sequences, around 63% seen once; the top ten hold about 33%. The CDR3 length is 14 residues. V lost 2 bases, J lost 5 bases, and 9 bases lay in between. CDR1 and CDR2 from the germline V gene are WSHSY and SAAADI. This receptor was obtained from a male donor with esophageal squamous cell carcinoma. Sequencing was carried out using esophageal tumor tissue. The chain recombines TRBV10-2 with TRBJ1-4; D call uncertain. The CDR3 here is CASSEIGPNEKLFF. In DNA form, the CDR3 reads TGCGCCAGCAGTGAGATCGGACCGAATGAAAAACTGTTTTTT.